This T cell receptor (beta chain) originates from a study of blood T cells in healthy people across ages. The individuals who served as donors were healthy Caucasians living in Russia, aged roughly 6 to 100. A J-beta primer mix and a sample-barcoded 5' primer were used in a second PCR of about 7 to 11 cycles. Every molecule of cDNA carried a tag from a template-switch adaptor with 12 random nucleotides. TCRdb independently ran MiXCR on the 5' RACE reads; one entry per CDR3 protein. The table records 700,000 to 850,000 distinct CDR3 sequences, about 55% of them present only once. This clonotype showed up just a few times. Its antigen is currently unknown. Study conclusions and caveats: Fewer expanded clones and more diversity marked long-lived versus aged donors.

Looked up from germline, CDR1 is DFQATT and CDR2 is SNEGSKA (reference sequence). The CDR3 extends over 18 amino acids. The J segment lost 3 bases and the V segment lost 3 bases, leaving 13 bases of the junction unmatched. V usage is TRBV20-1 and J usage is TRBJ2-5; 13 bases fit TRBD2. This TCR was recovered from a man older than 75 in good health. The sample comprised blood. CDR3 region: CSASPGTSGTRAKETQYF. The CDR3 nucleotides read TGCAGTGCTAGCCCCGGGACTAGCGGGACGAGGGCCAAAGAGACCCAGTACTTC.